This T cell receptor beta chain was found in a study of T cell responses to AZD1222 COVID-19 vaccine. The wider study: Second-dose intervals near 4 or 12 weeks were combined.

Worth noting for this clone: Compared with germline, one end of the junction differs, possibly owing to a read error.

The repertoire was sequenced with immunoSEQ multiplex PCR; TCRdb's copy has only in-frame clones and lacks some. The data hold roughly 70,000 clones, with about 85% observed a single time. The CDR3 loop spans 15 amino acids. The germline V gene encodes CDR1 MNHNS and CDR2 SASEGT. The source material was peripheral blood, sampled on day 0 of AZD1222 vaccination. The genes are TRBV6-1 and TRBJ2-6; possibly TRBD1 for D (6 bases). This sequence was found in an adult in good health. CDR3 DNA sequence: TGTGCCAGCAGGGAAGGGGGCTCTGGGGCCAACGTCCTGACTTTC. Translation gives CASREGGSGANVLTF.